This section outlines one T cell receptor beta chain sequence together with its context. Its matching antigen is unknown. Listed TCR primers, together with previously described methods, were used for the bulk TCR libraries. TCRdb reprocessed the PCR reads with MiXCR, giving one entry per CDR3 protein. The sample yields over 550,000 distinct CDR3 sequences, around 25% seen once. This record comes from a study of molecular identifiers for immune sequencing clone quantification. Findings and limits, study-wide: Barcode collisions between identical TCR molecules could shrink estimates of highly expanded clone sizes.

This CDR3 has 13 amino acids. V was trimmed by 4 bases and J by 5 bases, leaving 11 bases between them. The rearrangement links TRBV23-1 to TRBJ1-1, with unresolved D. TRBV23-1 has ORF status, its function being uncertain. The clonotype was recovered from a human donor in good health. Some libraries in this study had Jurkat cell RNA spiked in. Specimen: naive CD8+ T cells from blood, with Jurkat cell RNA spiked in. Subset of the sample: FACS-sorted CD8+CD4-CCR7+CD45RA+ naive T cells. CDR3 DNA sequence: TGCGCCAGCAGTCCCCAGAGGGTAACTGAAGCTTTCTTT. It is translated as CASSPQRVTEAFF.